These 20 T cell receptor beta chains originate from one sample sequenced in a study of blood T cell repertoires in COVID-19. Some clones are missing from TCRdb's copy, which holds only in-frame ones; the method was immunoSEQ multiplex PCR. The repertoire includes some 300,000 clones, approximately 91% of them detected once, and approximately 1% sits in the top ten. The sequenced material came from PBMCs or T cells enriched from blood (not recorded which). The receptor set was obtained from a woman in her 30s who had recovered from COVID-19.

The chain combines TRBV4-1 with TRBJ1-5, with TRBD1 as a possible D gene (5 bases). There are 15 residues in the CDR3. Germline V gene data show CDR1 as MGHRA and CDR2 as YSYEKL. V was clipped by 1 base and J by 3 bases, with 10 bases between them. CDR3 DNA: TGCGCCAGCAGCCAAGCGGGGGGTTTCAATCAGCCCCAGCATTTT. It yields the protein CASSQAGGFNQPQHF.

This rearrangement joins TRBV7-8 to TRBJ1-2; 9 bases agree with TRBD1. The CDR3 loop spans 15 amino acids. With 5 bases clipped from V and 4 bases from J, the junction kept 8 bases outside the gene matches. Germline lookup yields CDR1 SGHVS and CDR2 FQNEAQ. CDR3 in amino acids: CASSQWTGEGYGYTF. The DNA for the CDR3 is TGTGCCAGCAGCCAGTGGACAGGGGAGGGCTATGGCTACACCTTC.

The chain combines TRBV9 with TRBJ1-2; D remains ambiguous. CDR1 is SGDLS and CDR2 is YYNGEE in the germline V gene. The CDR3 is 11 amino acids. V lost 3 bases and J 5 bases, leaving 5 bases between the germline ends. In DNA, the CDR3 is TGTGCCAGCAGCGGGCGGTATGGCTACACCTTC. Protein product: CASSGRYGYTF. Based on the CDR3 plus reference TRBV9 and TRBJ1-2, the full variable domain is DSGVTQTPKHLITATGQRVTLRCSPRSGDLSVYWYQQSLDQGLQFLIQYYNGEERAKGNILERFSAQQFPDLHSELNLSSLELGDSALYFCASSGRYGYTFGSGTRLTVV.

This chain connects TRBV19 to TRBJ1-2; the D gene is possibly TRBD1 (5 bases). The CDR3 covers 16 residues. V was clipped by 3 bases and J by 2 bases, with 16 bases between them. Germline lookup yields CDR1 LNHDA and CDR2 SQIVND (reference sequence). The CDR3 sequence is CASSMTQTVLNYGYTF. DNA of the CDR3: TGTGCCAGTAGTATGACCCAGACAGTGCTAAACTATGGCTACACCTTC.

The chain joins TRBV4-1 to TRBJ1-2; the D gene is possibly TRBD1 (6 bases). The ends were cut back, 4 bases at V and 7 bases at J, with 16 bases in the middle. Germline loops: CDR1 MGHRA, CDR2 YSYEKL. CDR3 length equals 14 residues. Here the CDR3 reads CASSLERGRLGYTF. The CDR3 DNA sequence: TGCGCCAGCAGCCTTGAGCGGGGGCGGCTTGGCTACACCTTC.

J is TRBJ2-1 and V is TRBV4-3, with TRBD2 matching 10 bases. In germline, CDR1 is LGHNA, CDR2 YSLEER. Trimming removed 0 bases from V and 0 bases from J; junction bases left unmatched: 11. The CDR3 contains 20 residues. The DNA of the CDR3 is TGCGCCAGCAGCCAAGACTGGGCTAGCGGGGGACCCAACTCCTACAATGAGCAGTTCTTC. This encodes CASSQDWASGGPNSYNEQFF.

The V call is TRBV10-3, the J call TRBJ2-2; 12 bases fit TRBD2. Per the germline V gene, CDR1 is ENHRY and CDR2 is SYGVKD. The V segment lost 6 bases and the J segment 6 bases; nucleotides outside the gene matches: 8. The CDR3 has 16 residues. The CDR3 here is CAISQTSGSSAGELFF. The CDR3 DNA follows: TGTGCCATCAGCCAGACTAGCGGGAGCTCGGCCGGGGAGCTGTTTTTT.

The V and J genes are TRBV2 and TRBJ2-3, with TRBD2 matching over 8 bases. Germline V gives CDR1 SNHLY, CDR2 FYNNEI. After removal of 5 bases from V and 2 bases from J, the junction contained 3 bases not matched to a gene. CDR3 length: 14 residues. The CDR3 here is CASSMRGDTDTQYF. Written as DNA, the CDR3 is TGTGCCAGCAGTATGCGGGGGGACACAGATACGCAGTATTTT.

The chain is built from TRBV28 and TRBJ1-2; 8 bases line up with TRBD1. The CDR3 covers 12 residues. Germline assignment: CDR1 MDHEN and CDR2 SYDVKM. Here the CDR3 reads CVTCGQGGGYTF. The CDR3 region has the DNA TGTGTCACGTGCGGACAGGGAGGCGGCTACACCTTC.

The V call is TRBV6-5, the J call TRBJ2-7; no definite D call. The CDR3 extends over 16 amino acids. V was shortened by 2 bases and J by 6 bases, with 20 bases between the two germline ends. Germline values: CDR1 MNHEY, CDR2 SVGAGI. The CDR3 sequence: CASSYTIWQATGEQYF. The CDR3 region has the DNA TGTGCCAGCAGTTACACAATCTGGCAGGCCACTGGCGAGCAGTACTTC.

V gene TRBV18 combines with J gene TRBJ1-2, with TRBD1 identical over 10 bases. Germline assignment: CDR1 KGHSH and CDR2 LQKENI. CDR3 length: 14 residues. After removal of 3 bases from V and 10 bases from J, the junction contained 8 bases not matched to a gene. Here the CDR3 DNA reads TGTGCCAGCTCACCCCCCGGGACAGGGGATGTCTACACCTTC. This encodes CASSPPGTGDVYTF.

The genes are TRBV9 and TRBJ2-7, with 7 bases lining up with TRBD2. CDR1 and CDR2 (germline): SGDLS, YYNGEE. The CDR3 is made up of 15 amino acids. Trimming at V came to 0 bases and at J to 5 bases, leaving 8 bases not matched to a gene. The CDR3 region has the DNA TGTGCCAGCAGCGTAGCTGGGGGAGGGCCGGACGAGCAGTACTTC. Translation gives CASSVAGGGPDEQYF.

This clone was seen ten or more times. The chain uses TRBV16 and TRBJ1-3, with TRBD1 matching over 8 bases. The CDR3 spans 17 residues. J lost 7 bases, V lost 1 base, and 12 bases had no gene match. Germline assignment: CDR1 KGHSY and CDR2 FQNENV. Here the CDR3 reads CASSQFLLTGEGNTIYF. In DNA, the CDR3 is TGTGCCAGCAGCCAATTCCTCCTGACAGGGGAAGGGAACACCATATATTTT.

The rearrangement uses TRBV2 and TRBJ1-2; D uncertain. The germline V and J ends were trimmed by 1 base and 1 base, with 7 bases remaining between them. CDR3 length: 14 amino acids. Germline V gene sequence: CDR1 SNHLY, CDR2 FYNNEI. The CDR3 loop reads CASSEERINYGYTF. DNA for the CDR3: TGTGCCAGCAGTGAAGAGCGGATTAACTATGGCTACACCTTC.

This chain uses TRBV7-3 with TRBJ1-1; 11 bases agree with TRBD1. This CDR3 comprises 16 residues. The germline V gene encodes CDR1 SGHTA and CDR2 FQGTGA. The ends lost 4 bases at V and 0 bases at J; junction bases unmatched: 4. The CDR3 loop reads CASSSGQGAVNTEAFF. The CDR3 bases are TGTGCCAGCAGCTCCGGACAGGGGGCCGTGAACACTGAAGCTTTCTTT.

The DNA of the CDR3 is TGTGCCAGCAGTTTATTAGCGTCCTCTCCCAAAAACATTCAGTACTTC. Translation gives CASSLLASSPKNIQYF. V gene TRBV27 combines with J gene TRBJ2-4, with D possibly matching TRBD2 (5 bases). This CDR3 comprises 16 residues. V was trimmed by 1 base and J by 2 bases, leaving 12 bases between them. CDR1 is MNHEY and CDR2 is SMNVEV in the germline V gene (reference sequence).

The V and J genes are TRBV2 and TRBJ2-5; a weak D match, TRBD2 (7 bases). V was shortened by 6 bases and J by 4 bases, with 18 bases between the two germline ends. The CDR3 is made up of 15 amino acids. Germline CDR1 and CDR2: SNHLY and FYNNEI. CDR3 sequence reads: CASRGTGLGGETQYF. CDR3 nucleotides: TGTGCCAGCAGGGGGACCGGACTAGGGGGAGAGACCCAGTACTTC.

The rearrangement joins TRBV7-8 to TRBJ2-6; a weak D match, TRBD2 (6 bases). Germline CDR1 SGHVS, CDR2 FQNEAQ. The CDR3 is 19 residues long. V lost 1 base and J 4 bases, leaving 20 bases between the germline ends. CDR3 loop: CASSLGLPLGGSGANVLTF. The CDR3 DNA reads TGTGCCAGCAGCTTAGGTCTCCCCCTTGGAGGGTCGGGGGCCAACGTCCTGACTTTC.

This sequence joins TRBV27 and TRBJ2-2, with D perhaps matching TRBD1 (7 bases). CDR1 MNHEY and CDR2 SMNVEV come from the germline V gene (reference sequence). The CDR3 totals 16 residues. Trimming removed 4 bases from V and 0 bases from J, with 12 bases in between. In DNA form, the CDR3 reads TGTGCCAGCAGTTCCTCAGGGGGGACGAACACCGGGGAGCTGTTTTTT. This gives the protein CASSSSGGTNTGELFF.

In this sample, this clone turned up once. The V and J genes are TRBV30 and TRBJ2-2; 9 nucleotides match TRBD2. CDR1 GTSNPN and CDR2 SVGIG come from the germline V gene (reference sequence). This CDR3 is 14 amino acids long. Unmatched junction bases numbered 4, after V lost 3 bases and J lost 5 bases. CDR3 in DNA: TGTGCCTGGAGGACTAGCGGAGGGACCGGGGAGCTGTTTTTT. Encoded protein: CAWRTSGGTGELFF.